A single sample is the source of the 2 T cell receptor beta chains below, sequenced in a study of neoadjuvant anti-PD-1 for oral cavity cancer. Clones were sequenced by immunoSEQ multiplex PCR, and TCRdb holds only the in-frame ones, with some missing. This sample yields fewer than 25,000 clones, of which 45% are seen a single time; almost 40% belongs to the top ten. Sample time point: after neoadjuvant nivolumab, at surgical resection. Here the sequenced sample was tumor tissue, taken after nivolumab (anti-PD-1) treatment. All receptors come from a person between 40 and 79 years old with oral cavity squamous cell carcinoma.

This clone showed up just a few times. This chain links TRBV2 with TRBJ2-3; 12 bases fit TRBD1. J was trimmed by 4 bases and V by 6 bases; bases with no gene match: 2. This CDR3 has 14 residues. Germline lookup yields CDR1 SNHLY and CDR2 FYNNEI. The CDR3 coding sequence is TGTGCCAGCAGGGGGACAGGGGGCCCAGATACGCAGTATTTT. Translated, it gives CASRGTGGPDTQYF. Using reference TRBV2 and TRBJ2-3 for the parts outside the CDR3, the full variable domain is EPEVTQTPSHQVTQMGQEVILRCVPISNHLYFYWYRQILGQKVEFLVSFYNNEISEKSEIFDDQFSVERPDGSNFTLKIRSTKLEDSAMYFCASRGTGGPDTQYFGPGTRLTVL.

The gene calls are TRBV9 and TRBJ2-6; 9 nucleotides align to TRBD1. V lost 4 bases and J lost 2; bases outside the gene matches: 10. The CDR3 totals 18 residues. Germline V gene data show CDR1 as SGDLS and CDR2 as YYNGEE. CDR3 coding DNA: TGTGCCAGCAGCTCGCCGGGACAGGGATTCACTGGGGCCAACGTCCTGACTTTC. Encoded protein: CASSSPGQGFTGANVLTF.